What follows is one T cell receptor beta chain and its context. CD8+ and CD4+ blood T cells underwent TCR beta sequencing. The individuals used as controls were healthy donors who had been matched for both age and sex. The record originates from a study of CD8 T cells in Susac syndrome. V was cut by 5 bases and J by 0 bases, with 11 bases left in between. Germline CDR1 reads SGHTA; CDR2 reads FQGNSA. This CDR3 has 15 amino acids. About 0.5 to 1 ug RNA was reverse transcribed with random hexamers. Amplification of the TCR beta CDR3 was carried out by immunoSEQ multiplex PCR, which spanned a total of 54 Vbeta and 13 Jbeta segments. One entry per CDR3 protein results from TCRdb running MiXCR on the immunoSEQ multiplex PCR reads. The table records under 20,000 distinct CDR3 sequences, about 95% of them present only once.

Source material: CD8+ T cells from PBMCs. The chain employs TRBV7-2 and TRBJ1-5; D is unclear. The receptor was isolated from a human donor in good health. In DNA form, the CDR3 reads TGTGCCAGCAGCCCGACCGGTAGTAGCAATCAGCCCCAGCATTTT. Protein sequence: CASSPTGSSNQPQHF.